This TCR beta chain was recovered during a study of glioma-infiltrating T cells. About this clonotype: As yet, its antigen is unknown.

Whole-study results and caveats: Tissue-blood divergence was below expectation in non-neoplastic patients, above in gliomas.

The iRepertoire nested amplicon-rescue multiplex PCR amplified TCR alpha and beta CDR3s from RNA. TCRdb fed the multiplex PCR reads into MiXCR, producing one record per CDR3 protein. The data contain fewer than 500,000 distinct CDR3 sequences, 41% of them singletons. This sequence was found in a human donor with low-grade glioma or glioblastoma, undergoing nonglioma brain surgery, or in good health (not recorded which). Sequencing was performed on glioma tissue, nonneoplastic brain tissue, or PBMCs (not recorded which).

The CDR3 coding sequence is TGCGCCAGCAGCCGAGGACAGAGCACAGATACGCAGTATTTT. Amino acids: CASSRGQSTDTQYF. J is TRBJ2-3 and V is TRBV4-1; a possible D gene is TRBD1 (6 bases). CDR1 MGHRA and CDR2 YSYEKL come from the germline V gene. Trimming cost V 4 bases and J 0 bases, with 8 bases left between them. This CDR3 contains 14 residues.